This TCR beta chain was observed in a study of blood T cell repertoires in COVID-19. V dropped 11 bases and J dropped 5 bases, with 19 bases sitting between them. Per the germline V gene, CDR1 is MNHEY and CDR2 is SVGAGI. The CDR3 spans 15 residues. Using immunoSEQ multiplex PCR, the repertoire was profiled, and TCRdb retains in-frame clones only, with some absent. Among more than 110,000 clones, about 84% were seen once, and the ten largest hold roughly 8.6%. The V gene is TRBV6-5, the J gene TRBJ1-6; a possible D gene is TRBD1 (5 bases). The sequence came from a woman aged 80 or over in a cohort sampled during active or convalescent COVID-19. Sequenced: peripheral blood. CDR3 coding DNA: TGTGCCCTCAGGAGGGGAGGACGCGATAATTCACCCCTCCACTTT. Protein sequence: CALRRGGRDNSPLHF.